The following is a T cell receptor beta chain sequence with its context. These data belong to a study of OX40 agonist ivuxolimab in advanced cancers. The germline CDR1 and CDR2 sequences are LNHDA and SQIVND (reference sequence). This CDR3 contains 13 residues. Trimming cost V 8 bases and J 5 bases, with 12 bases left between them. The method was immunoSEQ multiplex PCR; TCRdb's version includes in-frame clones alone and lacks a portion of them. The table lists roughly 83,000 clones, less than 85% of them singletons. This clonotype was obtained from an adult with an advanced solid tumor such as melanoma, head and neck, liver or kidney cancer. Source: CD4+ or CD8+ T cells sorted from blood, taken in a trial of the OX40 agonist ivuxolimab. The gene calls are TRBV19 and TRBJ2-2; D is perhaps TRBD1 (5 bases). CDR3 nucleotide sequence: TGTGCCAGTGTTGGCAGGGTAACCGGGGAGCTGTTTTTT. Protein sequence: CASVGRVTGELFF.